The next 19 T cell receptor beta chains were all read from a single sample in a study of cytomegalovirus exposure and HLA in healthy donors. PCR used 60 Vbeta primers and 13 Jbeta primers. The table came from immunoSEQ multiplex PCR; TCRdb's copy has only in-frame clones and leaves some out. The sample includes under 150,000 clones, approximately 80% seen only once; the top ten take 1% to 1.5%. The sample taken for sequencing was PBMCs. The origin of the receptors is a girl aged 2 to 9 in good health and CMV-seronegative.

A single count supports this clone. The rearrangement uses TRBV7-7 and TRBJ2-5; weak D call: TRBD1 (5 bases). The CDR3 is 13 amino acids. The ends were cut back, 5 bases at V and 1 base at J, with 8 bases in the middle. The germline V gene has CDR1 SSHAT and CDR2 FNYEAQ (reference sequence). CDR3 sequence: CASSLQVQETQYF. The CDR3 DNA reads as TGTGCCAGCAGCCTACAGGTCCAAGAGACCCAGTACTTC.

The chain joins TRBV7-8 to TRBJ2-7; D may be TRBD1 (6 bases). CDR1 and CDR2 from the germline V gene are SGHVS and FQNEAQ. CDR3 length equals 16 residues. The ends were cut back, 2 bases at V and 0 bases at J, with 14 bases in the middle. CDR3 nucleotide sequence: TGTGCCAGCAGCTTAAGTACAGGGACCCTCTCCTACGAGCAGTACTTC. Translation: CASSLSTGTLSYEQYF.

This chain uses TRBV27 with TRBJ2-7; 7 bases are a match to TRBD1. V shed 2 bases, J shed 6 bases, and the junction held 16 bases outside the gene matches. This CDR3 contains 17 residues. CDR1 and CDR2 from the germline V gene are MNHEY and SMNVEV (reference sequence). CDR3 protein: CASSLIVRGQGPGEQYF. The CDR3 DNA reads TGTGCCAGCAGTTTAATCGTTAGGGGGCAGGGTCCGGGCGAGCAGTACTTC.

This clone was picked up a small number of times. CDR3 in amino acids: CATSRDRFYEQYF. DNA for the CDR3: TGTGCCACCAGCAGAGACAGGTTCTACGAGCAGTACTTC. The chain combines TRBV15 with TRBJ2-7; D gene unclear. CDR1 and CDR2 from the germline V gene are LNHNV and YYDKDF (reference sequence). Trimming cost V 0 bases and J 3 bases, with 6 bases left between them. The CDR3 has 13 amino acids.

This chain joins TRBV6-5 and TRBJ2-1, with TRBD1 identical over 10 bases. Losses at the gene ends were 2 bases for V and 5 bases for J; bases not matched to a gene: 3. Germline V gene data show CDR1 as MNHEY and CDR2 as SVGAGI. CDR3 length equals 15 residues. In DNA form, the CDR3 reads TGTGCCAGCAGTTACAGGGACAGGGGAAACAATGAGCAGTTCTTC. Its protein product is CASSYRDRGNNEQFF.

The J gene is TRBJ2-2, the V gene TRBV27; TRBD2 matches at 12 bases. The CDR3 extends over 19 amino acids. V gave up 2 bases and J gave up 4 bases; unmatched junction bases: 11. Germline loops: CDR1 MNHEY, CDR2 SMNVEV (reference sequence). The CDR3 sequence is CASSLSRPSGRVSTGELFF. CDR3 DNA sequence: TGTGCCAGCAGTTTAAGCCGACCTAGCGGGAGGGTTAGCACCGGGGAGCTGTTTTTT.

This chain uses TRBV7-2 with TRBJ1-5, with D possibly TRBD1 on 5 matching bases. The ends were cut back, 1 base at V and 2 bases at J, with 12 bases in the middle. This CDR3 comprises 16 residues. Germline V gene data show CDR1 as SGHTA and CDR2 as FQGNSA. CDR3 nucleotide sequence: TGTGCCAGCAGCTTAGTGTCCGGGGGGGGCAATCAGCCCCAGCATTTT. Its protein product is CASSLVSGGGNQPQHF.

The rearrangement joins TRBV28 to TRBJ1-2; D is possibly TRBD1 (6 bases). This CDR3 region has 13 residues. The germline V and J ends were trimmed by 6 bases and 3 bases, with 11 bases remaining between them. Germline V lookup: CDR1 MDHEN, CDR2 SYDVKM. The CDR3 loop is CASRPGHHYGYTF. In DNA, the CDR3 is TGTGCCAGCAGACCGGGACACCACTATGGCTACACCTTC.

V is TRBV5-8 and J is TRBJ1-5, with 10 bases lining up with TRBD1. Germline values: CDR1 SGHTS, CDR2 YDEGEE. J was trimmed by 6 bases and V by 4 bases; bases with no gene match: 7. The CDR3 runs to 15 residues. The CDR3 nucleotides are TGTGCCAGCAGCAGACAGGGGGCGGGGGTTCAGCCCCAGCATTTT. It codes for CASSRQGAGVQPQHF.

This sequence joins TRBV6-1 and TRBJ1-1; no reliable D call. The germline V gene has CDR1 MNHNS and CDR2 SASEGT. V was clipped by 4 bases and J by 0 bases, with 21 bases between them. This CDR3 has 18 amino acids. CDR3 region: CASSAAGNYFYMNTEAFF. The CDR3 DNA follows: TGTGCCAGCAGTGCGGCGGGAAATTATTTTTACATGAACACTGAAGCTTTCTTT.

This clone was counted a few times. The chain joins TRBV7-9 to TRBJ1-1; a possible D gene is TRBD1 (5 bases). This CDR3 spans 16 amino acids. With 5 bases removed from V and 0 bases from J, the gap between germline ends came to 16 bases. CDR1 and CDR2 from the germline V gene are SEHNR and FQNEAQ (reference sequence). The CDR3 sequence: CASSRAGSTMNTEAFF. For the CDR3, the DNA is TGTGCCAGCAGCCGGGCAGGGTCAACCATGAACACTGAAGCTTTCTTT. The full variable domain, rest sourced from reference TRBV7-9 and TRBJ1-1, is DTGVSQNPRHKITKRGQNVTFRCDPISEHNRLYWYRQTLGQGPEFLTYFQNEAQLEKSRLLSDRFSAERPKGSFSTLEIQRTEQGDSAMYLCASSRAGSTMNTEAFFGQGTRLTVV.

V usage is TRBV19 and J usage is TRBJ2-4; 8 bases fit TRBD1. This CDR3 has 16 residues. V lost 5 bases to trimming and J lost 0 bases; unmatched junction nucleotides: 6. Germline loops: CDR1 LNHDA, CDR2 SQIVND (reference sequence). The CDR3 DNA reads as TGTGCCAGTAGTTCCAGGACAGGGTTAGCCAAAAACATTCAGTACTTC. Translating gives CASSSRTGLAKNIQYF.

The chain carries TRBV7-3 and TRBJ2-3; weak D call: TRBD2 (6 bases). Per germline, CDR1 SGHTA and CDR2 FQGTGA. The CDR3 covers 14 residues. V lost 3 bases and J lost 3, with 10 bases in between. The CDR3 region is CASSFPGVTDTQYF. For the CDR3, the DNA is TGTGCCAGCAGCTTCCCGGGGGTGACAGATACGCAGTATTTT.

This chain links TRBV29-1 with TRBJ2-7, with 13 bases that match TRBD2. There are 15 residues in the CDR3. Losses at the gene ends were 6 bases for V and 3 bases for J; bases not matched to a gene: 8. Germline CDR1 and CDR2: SQVTM and ANQGSEA. This CDR3 is CSVGGTSGTRYEQYF. The CDR3 DNA follows: TGCAGCGTGGGGGGGACTAGCGGGACCCGCTACGAGCAGTACTTC.

This sequence joins TRBV11-2 and TRBJ2-4; D may be TRBD1 (5 bases). V was trimmed by 2 bases and J by 6 bases, leaving 14 bases between them. Germline loops: CDR1 SGHAT, CDR2 FQNNGV. CDR3 length equals 15 residues. DNA for the CDR3: TGTGCCAGCAGCTTATACCAGGGAATGGGAAACATTCAGTACTTC. The encoded protein is CASSLYQGMGNIQYF.

The chain has TRBV5-6 and TRBJ2-6; D may be TRBD1 (5 bases). This CDR3 region has 17 residues. The V end was cut by 3 bases, the J end by 0 bases, with 13 bases between. Germline V gives CDR1 SGHDT, CDR2 YYEEEE. CDR3 sequence: CASSSDIPLSGANVLTF. The CDR3 DNA reads TGTGCCAGCAGCTCGGACATACCTCTCTCTGGGGCCAACGTCCTGACTTTC.

This chain connects TRBV7-2 to TRBJ2-5, with 10 bases that match TRBD2. Germline V CDR1 and CDR2: SGHTA, FQGNSA. There are 18 residues in the CDR3. Trimming cost V 0 bases and J 5 bases; bases outside gene matches: 12. The CDR3 is CASSLASSLAGRPETQYF. CDR3 coding DNA: TGTGCCAGCAGCTTAGCCTCTTCACTAGCGGGACGACCGGAGACCCAGTACTTC.

This clone was seen more than once but under ten times. Other nucleotide sequences in the sample specify the same CDR3. This chain joins TRBV6-4 and TRBJ2-3, with 9 positions matching TRBD2. V shed 4 bases and J 1 base; nucleotides not matched to a gene: 3. The CDR3 is 15 residues long. Germline V gives CDR1 MRHNA, CDR2 SNTAGT. The CDR3 DNA is TGTGCCAGCAGTGTGTTAGCGGGGGGCACAGATACGCAGTATTTT. Its translation is CASSVLAGGTDTQYF.

The chain recombines TRBV4-2 with TRBJ2-3; TRBD2 matches at 9 bases. In germline, CDR1 is LGHNA, CDR2 YNFKEQ. The CDR3 length is 18 residues. The trim removed 2 bases at V and 3 bases at J, leaving 12 bases unmatched. CDR3 amino acids: CASSQHLAGGPGTDTQYF. The CDR3 DNA is TGTGCCAGCAGCCAACATCTGGCGGGGGGGCCGGGTACAGATACGCAGTATTTT.